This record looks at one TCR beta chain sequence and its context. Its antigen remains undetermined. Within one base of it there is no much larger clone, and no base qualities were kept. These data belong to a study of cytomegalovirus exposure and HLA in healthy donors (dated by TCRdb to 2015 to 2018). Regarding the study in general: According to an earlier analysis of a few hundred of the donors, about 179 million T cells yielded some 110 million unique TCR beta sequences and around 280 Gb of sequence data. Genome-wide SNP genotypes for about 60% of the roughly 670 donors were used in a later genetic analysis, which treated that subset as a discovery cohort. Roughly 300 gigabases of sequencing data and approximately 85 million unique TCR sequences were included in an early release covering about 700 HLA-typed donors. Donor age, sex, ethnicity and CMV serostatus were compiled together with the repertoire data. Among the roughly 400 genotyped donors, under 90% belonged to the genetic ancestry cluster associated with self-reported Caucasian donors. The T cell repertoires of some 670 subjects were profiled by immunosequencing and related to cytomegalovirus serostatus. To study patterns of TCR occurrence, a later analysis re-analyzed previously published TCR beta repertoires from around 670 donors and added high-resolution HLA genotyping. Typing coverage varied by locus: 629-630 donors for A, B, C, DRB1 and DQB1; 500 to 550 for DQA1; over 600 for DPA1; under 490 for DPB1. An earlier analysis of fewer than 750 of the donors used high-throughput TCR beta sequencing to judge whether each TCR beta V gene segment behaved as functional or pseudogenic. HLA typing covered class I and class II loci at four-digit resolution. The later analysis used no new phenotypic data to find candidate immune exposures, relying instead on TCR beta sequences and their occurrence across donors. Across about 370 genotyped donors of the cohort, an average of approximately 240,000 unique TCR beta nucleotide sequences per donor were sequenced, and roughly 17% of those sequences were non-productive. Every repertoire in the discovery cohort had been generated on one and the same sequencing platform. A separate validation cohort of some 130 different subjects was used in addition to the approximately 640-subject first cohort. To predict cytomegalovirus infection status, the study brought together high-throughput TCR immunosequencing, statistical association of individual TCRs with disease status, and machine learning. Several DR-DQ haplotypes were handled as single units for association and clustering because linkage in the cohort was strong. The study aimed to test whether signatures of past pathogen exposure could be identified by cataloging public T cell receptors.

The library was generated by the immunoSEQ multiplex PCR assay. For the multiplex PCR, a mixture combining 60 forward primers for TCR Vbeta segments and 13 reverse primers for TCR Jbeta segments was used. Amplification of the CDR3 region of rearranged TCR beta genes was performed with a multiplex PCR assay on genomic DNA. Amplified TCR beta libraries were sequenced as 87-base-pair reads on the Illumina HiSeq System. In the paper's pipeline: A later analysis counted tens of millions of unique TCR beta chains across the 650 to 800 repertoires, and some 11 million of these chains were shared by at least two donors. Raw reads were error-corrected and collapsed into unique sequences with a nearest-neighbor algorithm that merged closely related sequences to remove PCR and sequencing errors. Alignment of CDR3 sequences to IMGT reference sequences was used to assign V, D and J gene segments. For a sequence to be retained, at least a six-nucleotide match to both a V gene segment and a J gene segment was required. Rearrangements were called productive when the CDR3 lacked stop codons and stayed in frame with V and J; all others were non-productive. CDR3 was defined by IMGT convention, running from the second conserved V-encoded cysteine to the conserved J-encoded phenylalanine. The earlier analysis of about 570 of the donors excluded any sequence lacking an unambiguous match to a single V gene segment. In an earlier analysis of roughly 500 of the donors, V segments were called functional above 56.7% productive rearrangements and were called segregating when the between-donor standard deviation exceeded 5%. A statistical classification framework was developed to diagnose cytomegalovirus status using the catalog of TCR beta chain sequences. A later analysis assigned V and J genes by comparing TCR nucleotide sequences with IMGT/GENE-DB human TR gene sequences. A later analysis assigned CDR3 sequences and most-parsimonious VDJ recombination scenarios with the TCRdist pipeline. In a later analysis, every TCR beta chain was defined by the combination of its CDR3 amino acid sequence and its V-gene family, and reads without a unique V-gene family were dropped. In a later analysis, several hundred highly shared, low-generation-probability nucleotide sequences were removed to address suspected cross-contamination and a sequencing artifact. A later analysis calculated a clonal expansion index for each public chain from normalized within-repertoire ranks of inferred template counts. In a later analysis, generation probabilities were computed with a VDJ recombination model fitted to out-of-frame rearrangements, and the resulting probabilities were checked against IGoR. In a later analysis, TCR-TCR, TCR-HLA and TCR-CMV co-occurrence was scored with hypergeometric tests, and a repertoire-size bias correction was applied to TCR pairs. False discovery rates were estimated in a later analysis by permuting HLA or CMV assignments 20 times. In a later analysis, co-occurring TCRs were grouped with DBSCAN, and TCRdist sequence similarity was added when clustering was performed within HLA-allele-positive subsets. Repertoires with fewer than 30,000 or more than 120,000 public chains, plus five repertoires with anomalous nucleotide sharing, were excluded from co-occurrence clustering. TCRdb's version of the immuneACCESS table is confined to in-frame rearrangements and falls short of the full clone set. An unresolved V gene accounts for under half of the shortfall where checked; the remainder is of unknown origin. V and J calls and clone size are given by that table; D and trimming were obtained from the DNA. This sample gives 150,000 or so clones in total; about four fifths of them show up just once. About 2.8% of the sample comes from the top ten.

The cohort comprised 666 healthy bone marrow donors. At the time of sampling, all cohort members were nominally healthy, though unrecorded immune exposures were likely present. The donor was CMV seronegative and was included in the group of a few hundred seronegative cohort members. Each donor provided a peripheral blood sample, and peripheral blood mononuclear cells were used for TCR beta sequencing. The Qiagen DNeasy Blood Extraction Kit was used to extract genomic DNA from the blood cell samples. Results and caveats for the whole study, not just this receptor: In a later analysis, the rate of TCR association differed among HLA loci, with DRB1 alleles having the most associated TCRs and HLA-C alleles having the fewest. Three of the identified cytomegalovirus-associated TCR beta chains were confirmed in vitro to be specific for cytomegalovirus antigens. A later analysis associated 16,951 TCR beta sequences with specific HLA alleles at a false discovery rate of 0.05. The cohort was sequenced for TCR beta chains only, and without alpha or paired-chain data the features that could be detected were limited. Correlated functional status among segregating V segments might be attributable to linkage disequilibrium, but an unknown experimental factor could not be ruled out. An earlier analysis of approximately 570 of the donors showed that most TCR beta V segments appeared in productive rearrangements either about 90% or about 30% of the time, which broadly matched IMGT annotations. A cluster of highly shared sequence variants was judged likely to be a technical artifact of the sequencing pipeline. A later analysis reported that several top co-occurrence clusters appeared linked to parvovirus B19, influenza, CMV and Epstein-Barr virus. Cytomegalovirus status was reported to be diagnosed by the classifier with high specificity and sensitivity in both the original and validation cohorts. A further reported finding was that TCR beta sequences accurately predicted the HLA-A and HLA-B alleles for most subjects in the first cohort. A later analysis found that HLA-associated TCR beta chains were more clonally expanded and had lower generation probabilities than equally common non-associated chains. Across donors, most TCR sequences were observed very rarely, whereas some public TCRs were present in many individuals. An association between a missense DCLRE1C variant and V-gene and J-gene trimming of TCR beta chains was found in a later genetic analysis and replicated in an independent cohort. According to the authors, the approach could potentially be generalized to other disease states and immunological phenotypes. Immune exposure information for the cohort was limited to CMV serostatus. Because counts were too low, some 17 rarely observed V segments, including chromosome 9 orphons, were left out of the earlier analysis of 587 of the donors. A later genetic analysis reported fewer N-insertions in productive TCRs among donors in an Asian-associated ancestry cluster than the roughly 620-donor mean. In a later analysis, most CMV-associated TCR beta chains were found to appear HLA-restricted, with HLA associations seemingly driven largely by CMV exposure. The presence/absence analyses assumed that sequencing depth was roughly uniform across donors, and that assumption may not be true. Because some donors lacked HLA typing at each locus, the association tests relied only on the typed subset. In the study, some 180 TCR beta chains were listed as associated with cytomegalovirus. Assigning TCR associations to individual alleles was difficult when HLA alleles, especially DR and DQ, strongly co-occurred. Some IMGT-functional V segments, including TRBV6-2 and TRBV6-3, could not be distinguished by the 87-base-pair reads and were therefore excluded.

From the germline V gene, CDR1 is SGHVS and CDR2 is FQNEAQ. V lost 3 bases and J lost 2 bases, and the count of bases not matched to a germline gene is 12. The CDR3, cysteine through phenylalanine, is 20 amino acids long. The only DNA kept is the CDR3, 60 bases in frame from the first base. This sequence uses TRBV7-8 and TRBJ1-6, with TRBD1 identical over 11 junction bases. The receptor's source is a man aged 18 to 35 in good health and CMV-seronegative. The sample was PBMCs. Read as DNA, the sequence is TGTGCCAGCAGCTTGGGGACAGGGGGAATTGGGGGCACCTATAATTCACCCCTCCACTTT. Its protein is CASSLGTGGIGGTYNSPLHF.